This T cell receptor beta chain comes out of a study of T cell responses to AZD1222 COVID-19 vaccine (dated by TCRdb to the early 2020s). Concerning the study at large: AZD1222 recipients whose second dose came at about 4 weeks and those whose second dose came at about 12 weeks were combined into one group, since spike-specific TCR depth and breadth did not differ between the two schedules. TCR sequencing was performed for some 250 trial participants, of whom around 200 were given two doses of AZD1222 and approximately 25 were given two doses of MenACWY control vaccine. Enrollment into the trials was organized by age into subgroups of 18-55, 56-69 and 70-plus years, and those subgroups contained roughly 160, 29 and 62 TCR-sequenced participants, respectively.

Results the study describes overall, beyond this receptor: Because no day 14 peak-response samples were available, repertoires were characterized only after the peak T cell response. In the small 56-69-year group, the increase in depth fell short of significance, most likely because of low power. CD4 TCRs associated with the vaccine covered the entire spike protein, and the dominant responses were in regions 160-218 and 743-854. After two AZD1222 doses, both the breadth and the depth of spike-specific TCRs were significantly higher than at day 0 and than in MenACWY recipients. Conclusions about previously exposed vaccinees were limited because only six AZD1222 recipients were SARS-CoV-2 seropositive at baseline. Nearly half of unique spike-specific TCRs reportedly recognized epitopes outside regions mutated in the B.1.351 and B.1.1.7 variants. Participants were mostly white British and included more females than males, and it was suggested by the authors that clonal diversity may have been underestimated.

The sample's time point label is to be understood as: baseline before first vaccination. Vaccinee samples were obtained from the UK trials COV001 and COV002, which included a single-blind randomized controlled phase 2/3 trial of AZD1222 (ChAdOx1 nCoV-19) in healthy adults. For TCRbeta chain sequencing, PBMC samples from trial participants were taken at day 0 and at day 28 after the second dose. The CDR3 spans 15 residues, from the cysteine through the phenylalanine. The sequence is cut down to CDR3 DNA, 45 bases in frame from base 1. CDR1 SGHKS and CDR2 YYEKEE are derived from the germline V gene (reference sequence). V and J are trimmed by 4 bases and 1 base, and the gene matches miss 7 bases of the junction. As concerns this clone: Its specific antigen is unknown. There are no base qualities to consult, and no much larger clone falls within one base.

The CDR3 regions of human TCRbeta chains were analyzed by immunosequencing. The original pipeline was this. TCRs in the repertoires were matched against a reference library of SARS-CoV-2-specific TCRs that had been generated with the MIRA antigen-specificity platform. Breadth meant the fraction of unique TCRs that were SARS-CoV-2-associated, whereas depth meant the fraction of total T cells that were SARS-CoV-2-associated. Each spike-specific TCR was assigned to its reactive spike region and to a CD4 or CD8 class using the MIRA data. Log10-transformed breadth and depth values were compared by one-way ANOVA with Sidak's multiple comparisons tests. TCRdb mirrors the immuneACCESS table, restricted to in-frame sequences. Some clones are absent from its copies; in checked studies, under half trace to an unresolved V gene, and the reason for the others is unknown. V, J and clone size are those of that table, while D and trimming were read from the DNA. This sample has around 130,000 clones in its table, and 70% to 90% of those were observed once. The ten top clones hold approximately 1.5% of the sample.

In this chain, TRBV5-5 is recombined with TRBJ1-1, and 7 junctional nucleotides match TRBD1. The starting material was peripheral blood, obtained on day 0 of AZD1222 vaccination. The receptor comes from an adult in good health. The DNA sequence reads TGTGCCAGCAGCAGGTACAGGGGAGGGAACACTGAAGCTTTCTTT. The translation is CASSRYRGGNTEAFF.